This T cell receptor (beta chain) was captured by sequencing in a study of response to subunit inactivated influenza vaccine. To note about this clonotype: Its target is unknown.

One entry per CDR3 protein results from TCRdb running MiXCR on the RT-PCR reads. In the table there are hundreds of thousands of distinct CDR3 sequences, 11% to 15% of which are singletons. The CDR3 is 14 residues long. From germline, CDR1 is KGHDR and CDR2 SFDVKD. V lost 6 bases and J lost 3, with 11 bases in between. Study-wide results and caveats: A suggestion made by the authors is that each seasonal influenza vaccination recruits few new T cells.

This TCR came from a man aged 45-60 years who received an inactivated influenza vaccine. The sequencing here drew on PBMCs from blood, taken around 14 days before vaccination. The chain carries TRBV24-1 and TRBJ2-1; a possible D gene is TRBD2 (6 bases). In DNA, the CDR3 is TGTGCCACCAGTCCGGGGGTAAGCTACAATGAGCAGTTCTTC. This encodes CATSPGVSYNEQFF.